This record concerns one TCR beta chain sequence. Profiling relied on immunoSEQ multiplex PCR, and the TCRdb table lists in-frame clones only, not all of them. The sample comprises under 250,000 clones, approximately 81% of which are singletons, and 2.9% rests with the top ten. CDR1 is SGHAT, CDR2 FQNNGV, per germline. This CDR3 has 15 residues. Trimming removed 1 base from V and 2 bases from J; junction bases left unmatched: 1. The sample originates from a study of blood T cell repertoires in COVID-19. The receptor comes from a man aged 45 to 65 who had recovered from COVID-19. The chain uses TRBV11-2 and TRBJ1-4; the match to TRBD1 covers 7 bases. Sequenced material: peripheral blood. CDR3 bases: TGTGCCAGCAGCTTAGTCAGGGGGACTAATGAAAAACTGTTTTTT. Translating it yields CASSLVRGTNEKLFF.